The T cell receptor (beta chain) described here comes from a study of T cells in Graves' hyperthyroidism and ophthalmopathy. Study results and caveats: Ophthalmopathy and stable hyperthyroidism were separated by a 13 V-J model. Most clonotypes that expanded in the thyroid above 0.001 also showed up in blood.

TCR beta CDR3 region amplification was performed from RNA transcripts. HTBI primers drove first-round RT-PCR of the TCR CDR3. TCRdb analysed the multiplex PCR reads with MiXCR anew, one entry per CDR3 protein. The top ten clones hold roughly 12% of a sample with fewer than 550,000 distinct CDR3 sequences, around a quarter of them seen once. Per germline, CDR1 SGHRS and CDR2 YFSETQ. With V trimmed by 2 bases and J by 6 bases, 7 bases remained unmatched. This CDR3 spans 14 amino acids. Clinicians diagnosed patients from clinical symptoms, serum thyroxine and TRAb, thyroid ultrasound and orbital computed tomography. Details on this clonotype: The antigen is undetermined.

The TCR sequence derives from a woman in her thirties with Graves' ophthalmopathy. This rearrangement joins TRBV5-1 to TRBJ2-7, with 8 bases matching TRBD1. The sample consisted of blood. The CDR3 DNA reads as TGCGCCAGCAGCTTTGACAGGGGTGACTCCGAGCAGTACTTC. Encoded protein: CASSFDRGDSEQYF.